This T cell receptor beta chain is drawn from a study of T-cell reconstitution after alpha-beta-depleted transplantation in children. Study outcomes and limitations: Recipient T cells and thymic progenitors that survived gave rise to the high TCRbeta diversity observed at day 60 in some patients. Several hundred expanded graft clones reportedly supplied alpha-beta T cells about two months after transplant. Newly generated T cells supplied most T-cell counts and diversity one year post-transplant.

CDR3 size: 15 residues. V was pared by 2 bases and J by 5 bases, with 15 bases between. Germline lookup yields CDR1 ENHRY and CDR2 SYGVKD. With respect to this clonotype: Its specificity is unknown.

Unique molecular identifiers tagged the TCRbeta library. TCRdb fed the PCR reads into MiXCR, producing one record per CDR3 protein. The table shows 200,000 to 250,000 distinct CDR3 sequences, with about a tenth occurring only once. The V gene is TRBV10-3, the J gene TRBJ2-5, with D tentatively TRBD2 (6 bases). The receptor's source is a child less than two years old with acute myeloid leukemia, due to receive a stem cell transplant. The sample consisted of PBMCs, taken before TCRalphabeta/CD19-depleted stem cell transplant. CDR3 nucleotides: TGTGCCATCAGTGAGAGTCTCGGAGGGGCCGAGACCCAGTACTTC. It specifies CAISESLGGAETQYF.